The 3 T cell receptor beta chains below were found in one sample sequenced in a study of early stage breast cancer tumors. Assay: immunoSEQ multiplex PCR; the TCRdb copy retains only in-frame clones and omits some. The table shows 65,000 to 75,000 clones, with around 80% occurring only once. The sequenced sample consisted of blood. These receptor sequences come from a middle-aged person with breast cancer.

This chain links TRBV15 with TRBJ1-5; D possibly corresponds to TRBD1 (6 bases). CDR1 LNHNV and CDR2 YYDKDF come from the germline V gene (reference sequence). This CDR3 region has 15 residues. V lost 0 bases and J lost 7, with 13 bases in between. CDR3 sequence (DNA): TGTGCCACCAGCAGAGATACGGGTCAGGGGCAGCCCCAGCATTTT. It translates to CATSRDTGQGQPQHF.

As to this clone: Different DNA sequences within this sample yield the same CDR3. The chain joins TRBV6-1 to TRBJ1-1; D is possibly TRBD1 (6 bases). V lost 4 bases to trimming and J lost 1 base, with 7 bases between them. The CDR3 has 13 residues. Germline loops: CDR1 MNHNS, CDR2 SASEGT. DNA of the CDR3: TGTGCCAGCAGTGTACAGGGGAACACTGAAGCTTTCTTT. It translates to CASSVQGNTEAFF.

This chain connects TRBV5-6 to TRBJ2-7, with a tentative D call TRBD1 (6 bases). V was trimmed by 4 bases and J by 6 bases, leaving 11 bases between them. The CDR3 contains 12 residues. CDR1 and CDR2 (germline): SGHDT, YYEEEE. This chain's CDR3 is CASSRDTGEQYF. CDR3 coding DNA: TGTGCCAGCAGCAGGGACACCGGCGAGCAGTACTTC.